The next 25 T cell receptor beta chains were all read from a single sample in a study of T cell responses to AZD1222 COVID-19 vaccine. The repertoire was sequenced with immunoSEQ multiplex PCR; TCRdb's copy has only in-frame clones and lacks some. This table holds just under 85,000 clones, 86% found once. Source: peripheral blood, taken on day 0 of AZD1222 vaccination. The receptors stem from an adult in good health.

J is TRBJ1-5 and V is TRBV18; 9 nucleotides match TRBD1. V shed 4 bases and J 9 bases; nucleotides not matched to a gene: 22. CDR3 size: 19 residues. Germline V lookup: CDR1 KGHSH, CDR2 LQKENI. This chain's CDR3 is CASSLPGTGSKGVKLPQHF. Written as DNA, the CDR3 is TGTGCCAGCTCACTACCCGGGACAGGGAGTAAGGGGGTGAAGTTGCCCCAGCATTTT.

The rearrangement links TRBV7-2 to TRBJ1-5; D is undetermined. In germline, CDR1 is SGHTA, CDR2 FQGNSA. The V gene lost 2 bases and the J gene lost 1 base, with 12 bases spanning the gap. The CDR3 is 16 amino acids. The CDR3 bases are TGTGCCAGCAGCTTATTGGGAGGAGAGAGCAATCAGCCCCAGCATTTT. Its translation: CASSLLGGESNQPQHF.

This clone has a single count. The V gene is TRBV4-1, the J gene TRBJ2-7, with D hard to call. Trimming stripped 3 bases from V and 0 bases from J, with 9 bases between. This CDR3 has 14 amino acids. CDR1 MGHRA and CDR2 YSYEKL come from the germline V gene. DNA of the CDR3: TGCGCCAGCAGCCATGGCGCGAGCTCCTACGAGCAGTACTTC. It translates to CASSHGASSYEQYF.

V usage is TRBV7-2 and J usage is TRBJ1-2; D is undetermined. CDR3 length: 13 amino acids. Germline values: CDR1 SGHTA, CDR2 FQGNSA. Trimming left V 0 bases short and J 4 bases short, with 6 bases between. The CDR3 DNA is TGTGCCAGCAGCTTAGCTGCGCTCTATGGCTACACCTTC. This translates into CASSLAALYGYTF.

This chain uses TRBV12-3 or TRBV12-4 with TRBJ2-7; D gene unclear. This CDR3 comprises 12 residues. V gave up 6 bases and J gave up 6 bases, with 12 bases separating them. This CDR3 is CASRDDAPEQYF. CDR3 DNA sequence: TGTGCCAGCAGGGACGACGCACCCGAGCAGTACTTC.

The gene calls are TRBV3-1 (or the pseudogene TRBV3-2) and TRBJ1-2; tentatively, D is TRBD1 (5 bases). Germline CDR1 reads LGHDT; CDR2 reads YNNKEL (reference sequence). The CDR3 consists of 14 residues. The germline V and J ends were trimmed by 1 base and 4 bases, with 10 bases remaining between them. CDR3 DNA: TGTGCCAGCAGCCAAGGGGCGGGGGGCTATGGCTACACCTTC. Translated, it gives CASSQGAGGYGYTF.

The chain uses TRBV7-2 and TRBJ1-1, with a possible D match to TRBD1 (6 bases). CDR3 length: 15 amino acids. The V gene's germline CDR1 is SGHTA and CDR2 FQGNSA. V lost 6 bases and J 4 bases, leaving 18 bases between the germline ends. The CDR3 spells CASSYSGGHSTEAFF. The CDR3 DNA sequence: TGTGCCAGCAGTTATTCTGGGGGGCATAGCACTGAAGCTTTCTTT.

The chain has TRBV13 and TRBJ1-1; TRBD1 is a possible D gene (6 bases). Germline loops: CDR1 PRHDT, CDR2 FYEKMQ (reference sequence). V lost 0 bases and J lost 5, with 16 bases in between. This CDR3 region has 16 residues. The CDR3 region is CASSLGSVTGRTEAFF. CDR3 DNA sequence: TGTGCCAGCAGCTTAGGTTCGGTCACAGGGAGAACTGAAGCTTTCTTT. Together with reference TRBV13 and TRBJ1-1, the CDR3 gives the full variable domain: AAGVIQSPRHLIKEKRETATLKCYPIPRHDTVYWYQQGPGQDPQFLISFYEKMQSDKGSIPDRFSAQQFSDYHSELNMSSLELGDSALYFCASSLGSVTGRTEAFFGQGTRLTVV.

This chain links TRBV7-9 with TRBJ1-2; 8 bases match TRBD1. Germline V lookup: CDR1 SEHNR, CDR2 FQNEAQ (reference sequence). The CDR3 sequence is 15 residues long. Trimming took 5 bases from V and 4 from J; bases not matched to a gene: 9. DNA of the CDR3: TGTGCCAGCAGCGTAAGAGCAGGGGGCGGCTATGGCTACACCTTC. Its translation is CASSVRAGGGYGYTF.

This chain links TRBV12-3 or TRBV12-4 with TRBJ2-7; 7 positions match TRBD2. V was pared by 6 bases and J by 6 bases, with 5 bases of the junction left unmatched. The CDR3 sequence is 12 residues long. CDR3 sequence (DNA): TGTGCCAGCAGGGGGACGGGGGGCGAGCAGTACTTC. This gives the protein CASRGTGGEQYF.

The V and J genes are TRBV6-5 and TRBJ2-1, with 7 bases lining up with TRBD1. V was clipped by 6 bases and J by 4 bases; unmatched bases: 9. The CDR3 contains 15 residues. Germline values: CDR1 MNHEY, CDR2 SVGAGI. In DNA form, the CDR3 reads TGTGCCAGCAGACAGGGGATTGGAATATACAATGAGCAGTTCTTC. As protein: CASRQGIGIYNEQFF.

The rearrangement joins TRBV27 to TRBJ1-6; tentative D call: TRBD1 (6 bases). V dropped 2 bases and J dropped 6 bases, with 11 bases sitting between them. Germline V gene lookup returns CDR1 MNHEY and CDR2 SMNVEV (reference sequence). This CDR3 is 15 amino acids long. The CDR3 region is CASSLRGAGNSPLHF. The CDR3 nucleotides read TGTGCCAGCAGTTTAAGGGGGGCTGGTAATTCACCCCTCCACTTT.

The chain recombines TRBV30 with TRBJ1-6; possible D gene TRBD1, 6 bases. Looked up from germline, CDR1 is GTSNPN and CDR2 is SVGIG (reference sequence). V lost 0 bases and J lost 9, with 15 bases in between. The CDR3 is made up of 15 amino acids. The CDR3 sequence: CAWSVLTGNSSPLHF. CDR3 DNA: TGTGCCTGGAGTGTACTAACAGGGAATAGTTCACCCCTCCACTTT. The full variable domain, rest sourced from reference TRBV30 and TRBJ1-6, is SQTIHQWPATLVQPVGSPLSLECTVEGTSNPNLYWYRQAAGRGLQLLFYSVGIGQISSEVPQNLSASRPQDRQFILSSKKLLLSDSGFYLCAWSVLTGNSSPLHFGNGTRLTVT.

The chain links TRBV5-4 to TRBJ1-3; D gene uncertain. Trimming removed 0 bases at V and 3 bases at J, with 4 bases between. This CDR3 is built from 13 residues. Germline values: CDR1 SGHNT, CDR2 YYREEE (reference sequence). The CDR3 DNA sequence: TGTGCCAGCAGCTTGGCGGGTGGAAACACCATATATTTT. This encodes CASSLAGGNTIYF. The full variable domain, with the rest looked up from reference TRBV5-4 and TRBJ1-3, is ETGVTQSPTHLIKTRGQQVTLRCSSQSGHNTVSWYQQALGQGPQFIFQYYREEENGRGNFPPRFSGLQFPNYSSELNVNALELDDSALYLCASSLAGGNTIYFGEGSWLTVV.

CDR3 nucleotide sequence: TGTGCCAGCAGTGGGACAGCCAAAAACATTCAGTACTTC. Translating gives CASSGTAKNIQYF. V usage is TRBV12-3 or TRBV12-4 and J usage is TRBJ2-4; D is perhaps TRBD1 or TRBD2 (5 bases each). The CDR3 has 13 amino acids. Trimming shortened V by 5 bases and J by 0 bases, and 5 bases separated the two germline ends.

The chain couples TRBV5-8 to TRBJ2-1; 10 nucleotides align to TRBD1. From germline, CDR1 is SGHTS and CDR2 YDEGEE. CDR3 length equals 15 residues. With V trimmed by 4 bases and J by 10 bases, 11 bases remained unmatched. The CDR3 region is CASSTRPEGQGEQFF. The CDR3, as DNA: TGTGCCAGCAGCACCCGCCCCGAGGGACAGGGGGAGCAGTTCTTC.

The CDR3 sequence is CASSQGRAGGETQYF. The CDR3 DNA sequence: TGCGCCAGCAGCCAGGGGCGGGCGGGAGGAGAGACCCAGTACTTC. This chain joins TRBV4-1 and TRBJ2-5; 8 nucleotides agree with TRBD2. The V and J ends lost 3 bases and 4 bases, in that order; junction bases with no gene match: 7. CDR1 is MGHRA and CDR2 is YSYEKL in the germline V gene. The length of the CDR3 is 15 residues.

The rearrangement links TRBV25-1 to TRBJ2-7, with 8 bases that match TRBD1. The CDR3 is 14 residues long. Germline assignment: CDR1 MGHDK and CDR2 SYGVNS. Unmatched junction bases numbered 3, after V lost 3 bases and J lost 2 bases. In nucleotides, the CDR3 is TGTGCCAGCAGTGATGAGACAGGGGCCTACGAGCAGTACTTC. This encodes CASSDETGAYEQYF.

The chain joins TRBV11-3 to TRBJ2-3; 9 nucleotides agree with TRBD2. The germline V gene has CDR1 SGHNT and CDR2 YENEEA. Losses at the gene ends were 5 bases for V and 1 base for J; bases not matched to a gene: 13. This CDR3 is built from 18 residues. CDR3 region: CASSLSYLAGHGTDTQYF. For the CDR3, the DNA is TGTGCCAGCAGCCTATCGTATCTAGCGGGACACGGCACAGATACGCAGTATTTT.

The chain joins TRBV28 to TRBJ1-1; possible D gene TRBD1, 5 bases. V was shortened by 5 bases and J by 5 bases, with 15 bases between the two germline ends. CDR1 is MDHEN, CDR2 SYDVKM, per germline. The CDR3 sequence is 14 residues long. The CDR3 sequence: CASSPKGVGTEAFF. CDR3 DNA sequence: TGTGCCAGCAGTCCTAAAGGGGTTGGTACTGAAGCTTTCTTT.

The chain is built from TRBV4-1 and TRBJ1-3; possible D gene TRBD1, 5 bases. V lost 0 bases to trimming and J lost 0 bases, with 9 bases between them. The CDR3 loop spans 16 amino acids. Germline V gene sequence: CDR1 MGHRA, CDR2 YSYEKL. In DNA, the CDR3 is TGCGCCAGCAGCCAAGACCTGGGGGGCTCTGGAAACACCATATATTTT. This sequence encodes CASSQDLGGSGNTIYF.

V and J are TRBV5-5 and TRBJ2-7; 11 nucleotides align to TRBD2. After removal of 4 bases from V and 0 bases from J, the junction contained 3 bases not matched to a gene. Germline CDR1 SGHKS, CDR2 YYEKEE (reference sequence). The CDR3 loop spans 15 amino acids. The CDR3, as DNA: TGTGCCAGCAGCAGACTAGCGGGAAGCTCCTACGAGCAGTACTTC. Encoded protein: CASSRLAGSSYEQYF.

The chain joins TRBV6-5 to TRBJ1-5, with no clear D. CDR3 size: 15 residues. Trimming stripped 0 bases from V and 0 bases from J, with 6 bases between. The germline CDR1 and CDR2 sequences are MNHEY and SVGAGI. CDR3 sequence reads: CASSYSTDSNQPQHF. Here the CDR3 DNA reads TGTGCCAGCAGTTACTCGACGGATAGCAATCAGCCCCAGCATTTT.

The chain couples TRBV7-2 to TRBJ2-7; 11 nucleotides align to TRBD2. The CDR3 has 15 amino acids. Trimming removed 6 bases from V and 3 bases from J; junction bases left unmatched: 7. CDR1 and CDR2 from the germline V gene are SGHTA and FQGNSA. CDR3 sequence (DNA): TGTGCCAGCAGTCTGGGGACTAGCGGATACTACGAGCAGTACTTC. Translation gives CASSLGTSGYYEQYF.

The CDR3 spells CAQISRDRGNTEAFF. CDR3 DNA sequence: TGTGCCCAAATATCACGAGACAGGGGGAATACTGAAGCTTTCTTT. V and J are TRBV30 and TRBJ1-1; 9 bases are a match to TRBD1. Losses at the gene ends were 8 bases for V and 5 bases for J; bases not matched to a gene: 15. From germline, CDR1 is GTSNPN and CDR2 SVGIG (reference sequence). This CDR3 has 15 residues.